These 16 T cell receptor beta chains originate from one sample sequenced in a study of blood T cell repertoires in COVID-19. Profiling relied on immunoSEQ multiplex PCR, and the TCRdb table lists in-frame clones only, not all of them. The top ten clones hold approximately 1.4% of a sample with about 410,000 clones, 86% of them seen once. Material for sequencing was peripheral blood. The source of these receptors is a woman between 25 and 40 years old with active or convalescent COVID-19.

The rearrangement joins TRBV6-5 to TRBJ2-7; 7 bases map to TRBD1. This CDR3 region has 12 residues. V trimming: 11 bases; J trimming: 4 bases; junction bases outside the gene matches: 8. Germline values: CDR1 MNHEY, CDR2 SVGAGI. The CDR3 is CAGSGQRYEQYF. The CDR3 bases are TGTGCCGGATCGGGACAGAGATACGAGCAGTACTTC.

The V and J genes are TRBV5-1 and TRBJ2-5, with D tentatively TRBD1 (6 bases). The V end lost 4 bases, the J end lost 2 bases, and 18 bases lay between the germline ends. This CDR3 region has 16 residues. The germline CDR1 and CDR2 sequences are SGHRS and YFSETQ. Written as DNA, the CDR3 is TGCGCCAGCAGCATATGGGGGCAGGGGCTACAAGAGACCCAGTACTTC. It codes for CASSIWGQGLQETQYF.

The chain links TRBV3-1 (or the pseudogene TRBV3-2) to TRBJ2-1; TRBD2 matches 11 bases. The germline V gene has CDR1 LGHDT and CDR2 YNNKEL (reference sequence). Trimming at V came to 1 base and at J to 9 bases, leaving 5 bases not matched to a gene. This CDR3 spans 15 amino acids. Here the CDR3 DNA reads TGTGCCAGCAGCCAAGCTCCACTAGCGGGAGCTGAGCAGTTCTTC. Protein product: CASSQAPLAGAEQFF.

The chain couples TRBV27 to TRBJ1-1; 7 bases are a match to TRBD1. V lost 7 bases and J lost 1; bases outside the gene matches: 6. The CDR3 runs to 14 residues. Germline loops: CDR1 MNHEY, CDR2 SMNVEV (reference sequence). The CDR3 loop reads CASKPTGTNTEAFF. CDR3 sequence (DNA): TGTGCCAGCAAACCGACAGGGACGAACACTGAAGCTTTCTTT.

This chain joins TRBV19 and TRBJ1-5; D uncertain. The CDR3 has 14 residues. Germline V gene sequence: CDR1 LNHDA, CDR2 SQIVND (reference sequence). The V end lost 2 bases, the J end lost 0 bases, and 5 bases lay between the germline ends. The CDR3 loop reads CASSIYGSNQPQHF. The CDR3 DNA is TGTGCCAGTAGTATATACGGTAGCAATCAGCCCCAGCATTTT. Full variable domain (missing parts from reference TRBV19 and TRBJ1-5): DGGITQSPKYLFRKEGQNVTLSCEQNLNHDAMYWYRQDPGQGLRLIYYSQIVNDFQKGDIAEGYSVSREKKESFPLTVTSAQKNPTAFYLCASSIYGSNQPQHFGDGTRLSIL.

The CDR3, as DNA: TGTGCCAGCAGCGTGGGACTAGCGGGAGGTAGGACCTACGAGCAGTACTTC. This gives the protein CASSVGLAGGRTYEQYF. The chain has TRBV9 and TRBJ2-7; TRBD2 agrees at 15 bases. The CDR3 totals 17 residues. CDR1 is SGDLS, CDR2 YYNGEE, per germline. The junction had 5 bases not matched to a gene; V was cut back by 2 bases and J by 2 bases.

The chain recombines TRBV3-1 (or the pseudogene TRBV3-2) with TRBJ2-3; tentatively, D is TRBD2 (5 bases). CDR3 length: 11 amino acids. The V end was cut by 5 bases, the J end by 14 bases, with 14 bases between. Looked up from germline, CDR1 is LGHDT and CDR2 is YNNKEL (reference sequence). This CDR3 reads CASSYQTTLYF. DNA of the CDR3: TGTGCCAGCAGCTATCAGACTACCCTGTATTTT.

This rearrangement joins TRBV11-1 to TRBJ2-7, with 9 bases that match TRBD2. J was trimmed by 2 bases and V by 2 bases; bases with no gene match: 7. CDR1 and CDR2 from the germline V gene are SGHAT and FQDESV (reference sequence). The CDR3 consists of 16 residues. The DNA of the CDR3 is TGTGCCAGCAGCTTAAGAATAGCGGGGGCCACCTACGAGCAGTACTTC. Translated, it gives CASSLRIAGATYEQYF.

The chain combines TRBV21-1 with TRBJ2-5; the table's D gene call, TRBD2, was not cross checked with the DNA. TRBV21-1 is an annotated pseudogene. The CDR3 sequence is 14 residues long. The DNA of the CDR3 is TGTGCCAGCAGCACCCGACTTGGGGGGGAGACCCAGTACTTC. As protein: CASSTRLGGETQYF.

The chain has TRBV2 and TRBJ1-1; 7 positions match TRBD1. V shed 2 bases, J shed 1 base, and the junction held 10 bases outside the gene matches. Germline CDR1 SNHLY, CDR2 FYNNEI. CDR3 size: 17 residues. For the CDR3, the DNA is TGTGCCAGCAGTGAATATCTGGGCCAGGGGGGGAACACTGAAGCTTTCTTT. It yields the protein CASSEYLGQGGNTEAFF.

The rearrangement links TRBV7-6 to TRBJ2-3; TRBD2 matches at 16 bases. The germline CDR1 and CDR2 sequences are SGHVS and FNYEAQ. The J segment lost 0 bases and the V segment lost 5 bases, leaving 17 bases of the junction unmatched. This CDR3 has 22 amino acids. Here the CDR3 reads CASSPGPGTSGRVYASTDTQYF. CDR3 DNA: TGTGCCAGCAGCCCCGGTCCCGGGACTAGCGGGAGGGTCTACGCTAGCACAGATACGCAGTATTTT.

The chain recombines TRBV10-3 with TRBJ2-7; D is uncertain. The CDR3 runs to 12 residues. The V gene's germline CDR1 is ENHRY and CDR2 SYGVKD. V gave up 10 bases and J gave up 4 bases, with 14 bases separating them. The CDR3 protein is CATQEIDYEQYF. The DNA for the CDR3 is TGTGCCACCCAAGAGATAGATTACGAGCAGTACTTC.

This CDR3 reads CASSWGVDSPYQETQYF. The CDR3 coding sequence is TGTGCCAGCAGCTGGGGGGTGGACTCCCCGTACCAAGAGACCCAGTACTTC. The rearrangement joins TRBV5-5 to TRBJ2-5; D perhaps matches TRBD2 (6 bases). CDR3 size: 17 residues. The V end was cut by 3 bases, the J end by 0 bases, with 18 bases between. The germline CDR1 and CDR2 sequences are SGHKS and YYEKEE (reference sequence). Looking up the rest from reference TRBV5-5 and TRBJ2-5 gives the full variable domain: DAGVTQSPTHLIKTRGQQVTLRCSPISGHKSVSWYQQVLGQGPQFIFQYYEKEERGRGNFPDRFSARQFPNYSSELNVNALLLGDSALYLCASSWGVDSPYQETQYFGPGTRLLVL.

The chain has TRBV19 and TRBJ1-5; D is undetermined. V lost 4 bases, J lost 1 base, and 8 bases lay in between. There are 14 residues in the CDR3. CDR1 is LNHDA, CDR2 SQIVND, per germline (reference sequence). The CDR3, as DNA: TGTGCCAGTAGTAATGAGAGAAGCAATCAGCCCCAGCATTTT. It translates to CASSNERSNQPQHF.

V usage is TRBV18 and J usage is TRBJ2-2; a weak D match, TRBD1 (6 bases). The CDR3 runs to 17 residues. The V and J ends lost 3 bases and 3 bases respectively, with 17 bases between them. Germline V gene data show CDR1 as KGHSH and CDR2 as LQKENI. In nucleotides, the CDR3 is TGTGCCAGCTCACCTTCGTTGGCTGGGACATACACCGGGGAGCTGTTTTTT. This sequence encodes CASSPSLAGTYTGELFF.

The chain carries TRBV18 and TRBJ1-5; TRBD1 aligns across 8 bases. Germline V lookup: CDR1 KGHSH, CDR2 LQKENI. The CDR3 has 16 residues. Germline trimming cut 4 bases from V and 2 bases from J; bases unmatched to any gene: 7. The CDR3 bases are TGTGCCAGCTCACTCCAGGGGGCGGTAGGCAATCAGCCCCAGCATTTT. It specifies CASSLQGAVGNQPQHF.